This passage covers 3 T cell receptor beta chains from one sample sequenced in a study of cytotoxic CD8 clonotypes in ibrutinib-treated CLL. The method was immunoSEQ multiplex PCR; TCRdb's version includes in-frame clones alone and lacks a portion of them. Here the sample spans about 130,000 clones, 80% to 90% being singletons. Here the sequenced sample was PBMCs, taken after 24 months of ibrutinib treatment. These receptors originate from a human donor with chronic lymphocytic leukemia.

The CDR3, as DNA: TGTGCCACCAGCAGCCGGGGAGACAGTTACGAGCAGTACTTC. Its translation: CATSSRGDSYEQYF. The chain combines TRBV15 with TRBJ2-7; D possibly matches TRBD1 or TRBD2 (5 bases each). The V gene's germline CDR1 is LNHNV and CDR2 YYDKDF (reference sequence). The V gene lost 3 bases and the J gene lost 4 bases, with 13 bases spanning the gap. The CDR3 has 14 amino acids.

This clone appeared a few times. V is TRBV6-1 and J is TRBJ2-1; no definite D call. Germline V gene sequence: CDR1 MNHNS, CDR2 SASEGT. The V gene lost 2 bases and the J gene lost 6 bases, with 5 bases spanning the gap. The CDR3 totals 12 residues. CDR3 sequence: CASSERINEQFF. In DNA, the CDR3 is TGTGCCAGCAGTGAACGGATCAATGAGCAGTTCTTC.

The chain carries TRBV6-6 and TRBJ1-1, with D perhaps matching TRBD1 (5 bases). This CDR3 comprises 13 residues. V lost 0 bases, J lost 11 bases, and 13 bases lay in between. Germline loops: CDR1 MNHNY, CDR2 SVGAGI (reference sequence). CDR3 nucleotide sequence: TGTGCCAGCAGTTACTCGACCGGGGGTTCGGCTTTCTTT. Translation: CASSYSTGGSAFF.